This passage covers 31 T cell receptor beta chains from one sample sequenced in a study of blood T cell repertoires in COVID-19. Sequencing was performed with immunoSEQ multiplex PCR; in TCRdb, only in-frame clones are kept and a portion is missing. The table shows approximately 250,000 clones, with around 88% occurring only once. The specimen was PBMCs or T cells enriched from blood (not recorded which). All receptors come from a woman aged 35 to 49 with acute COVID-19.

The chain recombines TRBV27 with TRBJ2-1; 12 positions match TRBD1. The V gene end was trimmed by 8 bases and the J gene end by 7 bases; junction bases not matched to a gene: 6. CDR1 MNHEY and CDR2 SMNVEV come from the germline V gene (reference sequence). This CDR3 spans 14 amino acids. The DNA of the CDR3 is TGTGCCAGCCTGGGACAGGGGGCAAAAAATGAGCAGTTCTTC. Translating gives CASLGQGAKNEQFF.

This CDR3 is CASSPGRPHSPLHF. The CDR3 nucleotides read TGTGCCAGCAGTCCAGGGAGGCCCCATTCACCCCTCCACTTT. The chain has TRBV27 and TRBJ1-6, with a tentative D call TRBD1 (5 bases). CDR1 is MNHEY and CDR2 is SMNVEV in the germline V gene (reference sequence). This CDR3 has 14 amino acids. V was trimmed by 5 bases and J by 8 bases, leaving 13 bases between them.

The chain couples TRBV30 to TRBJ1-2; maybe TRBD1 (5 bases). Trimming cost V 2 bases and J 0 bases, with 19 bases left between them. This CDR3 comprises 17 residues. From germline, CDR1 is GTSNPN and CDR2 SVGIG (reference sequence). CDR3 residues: CAWSTWGLEGTNYGYTF. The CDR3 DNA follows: TGTGCCTGGAGTACGTGGGGTCTGGAGGGGACTAACTATGGCTACACCTTC.

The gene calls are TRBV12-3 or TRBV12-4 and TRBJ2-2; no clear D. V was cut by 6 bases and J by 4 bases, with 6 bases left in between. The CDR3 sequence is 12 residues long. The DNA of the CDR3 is TGTGCCAGCAGCCCCGGCACCGGGGAGCTGTTTTTT. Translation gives CASSPGTGELFF.

The CDR3 here is CASSLDVTGSEQYF. DNA for the CDR3: TGTGCCAGCAGCTTAGACGTGACAGGCTCCGAGCAGTACTTC. The V gene is TRBV7-2, the J gene TRBJ2-7; D possibly corresponds to TRBD1 (6 bases). Germline assignment: CDR1 SGHTA and CDR2 FQGNSA. The length of the CDR3 is 14 residues. V was trimmed by 1 base and J by 6 bases, leaving 13 bases between them. The full variable domain, in which reference TRBV7-2 and TRBJ2-7 provide the parts outside the CDR3, is GAGVSQSPSNKVTEKGKDVELRCDPISGHTALYWYRQSLGQGLEFLIYFQGNSAPDKSGLPSDRFSAERTGGSVSTLTIQRTQQEDSAVYLCASSLDVTGSEQYFGPGTRLTVT.

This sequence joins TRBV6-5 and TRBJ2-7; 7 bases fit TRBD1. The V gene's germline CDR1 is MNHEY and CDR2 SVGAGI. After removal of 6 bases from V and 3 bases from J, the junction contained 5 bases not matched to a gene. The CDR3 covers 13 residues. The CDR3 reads CASRQGQRYEQYV. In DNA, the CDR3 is TGTGCCAGCAGACAGGGACAGCGCTACGAGCAGTACGTC.

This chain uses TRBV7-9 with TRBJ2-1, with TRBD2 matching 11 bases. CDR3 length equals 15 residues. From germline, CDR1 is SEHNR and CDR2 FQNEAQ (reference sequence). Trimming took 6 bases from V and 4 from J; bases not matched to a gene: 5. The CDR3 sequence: CASSLLAGGYNEQFF. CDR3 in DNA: TGTGCCAGCAGTTTGCTAGCGGGGGGTTACAATGAGCAGTTCTTC.

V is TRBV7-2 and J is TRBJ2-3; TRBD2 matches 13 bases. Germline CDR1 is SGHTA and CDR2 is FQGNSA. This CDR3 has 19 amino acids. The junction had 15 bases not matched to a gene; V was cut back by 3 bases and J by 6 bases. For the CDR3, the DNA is TGTGCCAGCAGCTTTTCCTTGGGACTAGCGGGATTTCGTACGGATACGCAGTATTTT. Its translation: CASSFSLGLAGFRTDTQYF.

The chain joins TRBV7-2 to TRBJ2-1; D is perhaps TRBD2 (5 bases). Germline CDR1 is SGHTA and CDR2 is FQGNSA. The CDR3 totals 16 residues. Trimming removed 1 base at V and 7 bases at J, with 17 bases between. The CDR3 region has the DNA TGTGCCAGCAGCTTAGGGACGATCTCGGGAAGGAATGAGCAGTTCTTC. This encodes CASSLGTISGRNEQFF.

CDR3 nucleotide sequence: TGCGCCAGCAGGTTACAGGGGGCCAATCAGCCCCAGCATTTT. This encodes CASRLQGANQPQHF. This rearrangement joins TRBV5-1 to TRBJ1-5, with 9 bases fitting TRBD1. The V gene end was trimmed by 5 bases and the J gene end by 3 bases; junction bases not matched to a gene: 3. Germline CDR1 and CDR2: SGHRS and YFSETQ. The CDR3 runs 14 residues.

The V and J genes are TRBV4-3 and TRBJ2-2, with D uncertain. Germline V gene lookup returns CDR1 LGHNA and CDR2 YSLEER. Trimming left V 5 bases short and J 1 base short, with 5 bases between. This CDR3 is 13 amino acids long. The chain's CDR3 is CASSAGNTGELFF. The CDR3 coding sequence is TGCGCCAGCAGCGCAGGGAACACCGGGGAGCTGTTTTTT.

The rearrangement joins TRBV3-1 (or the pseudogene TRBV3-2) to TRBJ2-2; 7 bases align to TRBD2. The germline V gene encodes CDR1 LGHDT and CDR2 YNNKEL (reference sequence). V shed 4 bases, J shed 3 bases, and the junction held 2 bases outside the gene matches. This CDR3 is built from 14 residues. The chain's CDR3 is CASSRTRDTGELFF. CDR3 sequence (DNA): TGTGCCAGCAGCCGGACTAGAGACACCGGGGAGCTGTTTTTT.

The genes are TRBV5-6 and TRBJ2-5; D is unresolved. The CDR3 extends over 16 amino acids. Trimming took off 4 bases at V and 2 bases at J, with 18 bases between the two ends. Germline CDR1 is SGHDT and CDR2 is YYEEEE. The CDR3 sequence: CASSLTEAGSQETQYF. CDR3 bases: TGTGCCAGCAGCCTAACCGAAGCCGGTTCGCAAGAGACCCAGTACTTC.

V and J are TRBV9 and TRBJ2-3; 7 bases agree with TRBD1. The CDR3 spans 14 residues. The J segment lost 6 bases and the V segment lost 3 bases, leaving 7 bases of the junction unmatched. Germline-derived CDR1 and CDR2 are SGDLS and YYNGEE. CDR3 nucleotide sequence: TGTGCCAGCAGCGCCGGACAGGTAGGGGATACGCAGTATTTT. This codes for CASSAGQVGDTQYF.

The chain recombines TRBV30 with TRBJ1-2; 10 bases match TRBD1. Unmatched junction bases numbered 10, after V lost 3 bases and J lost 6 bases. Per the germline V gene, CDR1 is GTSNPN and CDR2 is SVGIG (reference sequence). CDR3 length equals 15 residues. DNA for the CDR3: TGTGCCTGGAGAATCGACAGGGGGCGCGGAAATGGCTACACCTTC. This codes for CAWRIDRGRGNGYTF. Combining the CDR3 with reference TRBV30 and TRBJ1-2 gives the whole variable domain SQTIHQWPATLVQPVGSPLSLECTVEGTSNPNLYWYRQAAGRGLQLLFYSVGIGQISSEVPQNLSASRPQDRQFILSSKKLLLSDSGFYLCAWRIDRGRGNGYTFGSGTRLTVV.

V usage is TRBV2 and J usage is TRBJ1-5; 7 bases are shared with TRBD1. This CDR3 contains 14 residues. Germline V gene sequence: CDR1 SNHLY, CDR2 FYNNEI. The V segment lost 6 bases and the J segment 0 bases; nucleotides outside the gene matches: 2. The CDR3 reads CASRDRVSNQPQHF. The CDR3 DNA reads TGTGCCAGCAGAGACAGGGTTAGCAATCAGCCCCAGCATTTT.

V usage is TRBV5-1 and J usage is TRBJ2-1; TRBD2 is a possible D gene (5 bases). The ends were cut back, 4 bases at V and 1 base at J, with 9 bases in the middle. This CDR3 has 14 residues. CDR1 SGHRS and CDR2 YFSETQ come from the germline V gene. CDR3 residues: CASSRGGSYNEQFF. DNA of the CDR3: TGCGCCAGCAGCCGCGGCGGGTCCTACAATGAGCAGTTCTTC. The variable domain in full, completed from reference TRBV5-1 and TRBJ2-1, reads KAGVTQTPRYLIKTRGQQVTLSCSPISGHRSVSWYQQTPGQGLQFLFEYFSETQRNKGNFPGRFSGRQFSNSRSEMNVSTLELGDSALYLCASSRGGSYNEQFFGPGTRLTVL.

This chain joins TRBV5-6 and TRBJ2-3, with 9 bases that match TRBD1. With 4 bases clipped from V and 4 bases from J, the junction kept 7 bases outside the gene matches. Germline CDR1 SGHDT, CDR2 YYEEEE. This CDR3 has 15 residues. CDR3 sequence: CASSPDRGRADTQYF. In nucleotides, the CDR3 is TGTGCCAGCAGCCCGGACAGGGGTCGTGCAGATACGCAGTATTTT.

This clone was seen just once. In DNA, the CDR3 is TGTGCCAGTAGTATCGCCCGGACTAGCGCCCCTGGCACCGGGGAGCTGTTTTTT. Translating it yields CASSIARTSAPGTGELFF. The chain is built from TRBV19 and TRBJ2-2, with 9 bases that match TRBD2. Looked up from germline, CDR1 is LNHDA and CDR2 is SQIVND (reference sequence). J was trimmed by 4 bases and V by 3 bases; bases with no gene match: 12. The CDR3 extends over 18 amino acids.

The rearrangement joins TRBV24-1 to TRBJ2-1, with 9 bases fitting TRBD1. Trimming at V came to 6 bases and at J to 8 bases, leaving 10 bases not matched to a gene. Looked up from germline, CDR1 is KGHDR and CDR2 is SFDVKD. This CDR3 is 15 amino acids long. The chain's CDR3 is CATSSPGTGIYEQFF. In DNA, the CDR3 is TGTGCCACCAGTAGTCCCGGGACAGGGATCTATGAGCAGTTCTTC.

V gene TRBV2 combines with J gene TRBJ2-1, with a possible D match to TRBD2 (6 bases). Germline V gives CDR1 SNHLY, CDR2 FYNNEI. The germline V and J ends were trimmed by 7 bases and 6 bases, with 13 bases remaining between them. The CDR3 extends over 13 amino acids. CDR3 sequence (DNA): TGTGCCAGCACGCGGGATGAGATCAATGAGCAGTTCTTC. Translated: CASTRDEINEQFF. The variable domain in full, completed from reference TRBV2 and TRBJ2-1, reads EPEVTQTPSHQVTQMGQEVILRCVPISNHLYFYWYRQILGQKVEFLVSFYNNEISEKSEIFDDQFSVERPDGSNFTLKIRSTKLEDSAMYFCASTRDEINEQFFGPGTRLTVL.

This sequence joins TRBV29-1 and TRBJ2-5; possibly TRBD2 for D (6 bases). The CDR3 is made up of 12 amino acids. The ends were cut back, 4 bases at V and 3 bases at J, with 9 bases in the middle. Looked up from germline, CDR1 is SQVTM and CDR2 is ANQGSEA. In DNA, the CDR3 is TGCAGCGTTGGGAGGGGAAAAGAGACCCAGTACTTC. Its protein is CSVGRGKETQYF.

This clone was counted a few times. CDR3 coding DNA: TGTGCCAGCAGCCAAGACGCAGGGTGGGATGAGCAGTTCTTC. Translated: CASSQDAGWDEQFF. The gene calls are TRBV4-2 and TRBJ2-1, with a possible D match to TRBD1 (5 bases). The CDR3 is 14 residues long. Trimming left V 0 bases short and J 8 bases short, with 11 bases between. Per germline, CDR1 LGHNA and CDR2 YNFKEQ.

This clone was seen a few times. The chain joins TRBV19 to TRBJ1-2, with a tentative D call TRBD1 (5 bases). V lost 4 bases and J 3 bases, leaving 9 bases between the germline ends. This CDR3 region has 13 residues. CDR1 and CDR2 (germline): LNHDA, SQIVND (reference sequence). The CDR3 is CASSKLGDYGYTF. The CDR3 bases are TGTGCCAGTAGTAAGTTAGGGGACTATGGCTACACCTTC.

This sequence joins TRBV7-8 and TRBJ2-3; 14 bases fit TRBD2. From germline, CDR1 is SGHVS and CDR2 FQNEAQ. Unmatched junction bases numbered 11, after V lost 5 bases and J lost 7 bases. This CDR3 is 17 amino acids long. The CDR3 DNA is TGTGCCAGCAGCCCCCGGACTAGCGGGGGGACCACCCATACGCAGTATTTT. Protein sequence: CASSPRTSGGTTHTQYF.

The CDR3 DNA reads TGTGCCAGCAGTCCTTCTGAACGGGTGGGGGGGACCCAGTACTTC. This gives the protein CASSPSERVGGTQYF. The V and J genes are TRBV7-2 and TRBJ2-5, with D perhaps TRBD2 (6 bases). The CDR3 is 15 amino acids. The V end lost 6 bases, the J end lost 7 bases, and 21 bases lay between the germline ends. The V gene's germline CDR1 is SGHTA and CDR2 FQGNSA. Full variable domain (missing parts from reference TRBV7-2 and TRBJ2-5): GAGVSQSPSNKVTEKGKDVELRCDPISGHTALYWYRQSLGQGLEFLIYFQGNSAPDKSGLPSDRFSAERTGGSVSTLTIQRTQQEDSAVYLCASSPSERVGGTQYFGPGTRLLVL.

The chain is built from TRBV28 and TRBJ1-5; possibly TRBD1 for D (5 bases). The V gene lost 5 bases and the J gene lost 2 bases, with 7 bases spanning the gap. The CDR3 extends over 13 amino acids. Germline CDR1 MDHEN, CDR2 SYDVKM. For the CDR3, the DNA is TGTGCCAGCAGTCAACAGGGCAATCAGCCCCAGCATTTT. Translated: CASSQQGNQPQHF.

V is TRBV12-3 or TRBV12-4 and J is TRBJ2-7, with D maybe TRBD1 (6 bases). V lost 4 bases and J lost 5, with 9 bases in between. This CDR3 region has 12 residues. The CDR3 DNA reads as TGTGCCAGCAGTTACAGGGTCCACGAGCAGTACTTC. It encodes CASSYRVHEQYF.

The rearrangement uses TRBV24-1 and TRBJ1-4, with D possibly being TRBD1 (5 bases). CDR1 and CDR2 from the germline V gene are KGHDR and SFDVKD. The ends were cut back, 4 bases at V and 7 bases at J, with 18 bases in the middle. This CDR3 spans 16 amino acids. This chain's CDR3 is CATSDRTAGWGEKLFF. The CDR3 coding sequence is TGTGCCACCAGTGACCGTACTGCAGGGTGGGGTGAAAAACTGTTTTTT.

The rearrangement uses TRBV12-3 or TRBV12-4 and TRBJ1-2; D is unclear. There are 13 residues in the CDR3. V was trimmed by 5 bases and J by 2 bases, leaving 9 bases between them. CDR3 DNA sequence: TGTGCCAGCAGTATTTCAGCGAACTATGGCTACACCTTC. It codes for CASSISANYGYTF.

The CDR3 nucleotides are TGTGCCAGCAGCAAAGACAGGGTCAGCTCCTACGAGCAGTACGTC. Protein product: CASSKDRVSSYEQYV. The rearrangement joins TRBV21-1 to TRBJ2-7; the tabulated D call, TRBD1, remains unverified against the DNA. TRBV21-1 is assigned pseudogene status. This CDR3 contains 15 residues.